This TCR beta chain was identified in a study of blood T cell repertoires in COVID-19 (dated by TCRdb to about 2020). In the study overall: Collaborator samples came from the United States, Italy and Spain and covered acute and convalescent phases of COVID-19. The material from the prospective study consisted of cDNA or gDNA derived from T cells, B-cell-depleted T cells, or PBMCs. Subjects who had been exposed to COVID-19, were actively infected with it, or had recovered from it provided the deeply sampled blood TCRbeta repertoires that made up the dataset. The repertoires were made available in a free public database intended to serve as a resource for research on the immune response to SARS-CoV-2. Samples came from the ongoing ImmuneRACE study (first 160 participants) plus 1,254 subjects from 6 global collaborators. The sample metadata nearly always contained a de-identified subject ID, COVID-19 status, age in years and sex. Where HLA class I and class II types were available, the types were taken from metadata supplied by the sample provider, not from assay-based typing. The research as a whole found: How much clinical and demographic metadata was included differed by source and by participant, and the metadata was provided uncurated.

Each collaborating institution followed its own protocols to collect whole blood in K2EDTA tubes. For TCRbeta analysis, collaborator samples were shipped as frozen whole blood, as isolated PBMCs, or as DNA extracted from either sample type. The immunoSEQ Assay, a bias-controlled multiplex PCR, was used to amplify TCRbeta CDR3 regions from genomic DNA. The paper's processing steps were these. Within the assay, amplification of reference gene primers was used to estimate how many nucleated cells each sample contained. To quantify the absolute abundance of each unique TCRbeta CDR3 rearrangement, sequence reads were collapsed and filtered. Productive Simpson clonality was computed per sample as the square root of Simpson's diversity index over productive rearrangements. TCRdb took over this immuneACCESS table, retaining in-frame rearrangements with V and J assigned. Such tables are incomplete; in checked studies, under half of the missing clones stem from an unresolved V gene, and the remainder is unexplained. The DNA was the basis for D and trimming; V, J and clone size are from that table. Counted in this sample were under 40,000 clones; about 88% of them appeared once. Of the sample, roughly 32% falls within the top ten clones.

About this clone: No antigen is known for it. No clone much larger than this one lies a single base away; base qualities are absent.

V and J are trimmed by 2 bases and 2 bases, and the gene matches miss 5 bases of the junction. CDR1 and CDR2, per the germline V gene, are KGHSH and LQKENI. Inclusive of the bounding cysteine and phenylalanine, the CDR3 is 15 residues long. Only CDR3 DNA remains: 45 bases, in frame from the first base. This TCR came from an older man with active COVID-19. The rearranged chain carries TRBV18 and TRBJ1-2; TRBD1 agrees with 7 junctional bases. Sequenced sample: peripheral blood. The CDR3 region has the sequence CASSPTRGQNYGYTF. Read as DNA, the sequence is TGTGCCAGCTCACCAACCAGGGGACAGAACTATGGCTACACCTTC.